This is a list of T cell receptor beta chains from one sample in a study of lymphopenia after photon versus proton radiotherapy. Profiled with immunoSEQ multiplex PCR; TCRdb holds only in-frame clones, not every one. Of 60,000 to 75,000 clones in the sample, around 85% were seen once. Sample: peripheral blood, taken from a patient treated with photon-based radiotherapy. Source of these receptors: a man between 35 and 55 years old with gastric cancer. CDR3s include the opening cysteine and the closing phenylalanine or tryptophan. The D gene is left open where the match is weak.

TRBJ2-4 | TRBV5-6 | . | CASSFSNEGGAKNIQYF
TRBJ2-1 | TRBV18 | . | CASSPGQYNEQFF
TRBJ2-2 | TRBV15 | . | CATSRVRLANTGELFF
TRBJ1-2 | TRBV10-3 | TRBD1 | CAISAGTGQGGYTF
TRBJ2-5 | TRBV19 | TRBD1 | CASSIGDRGGETQYF
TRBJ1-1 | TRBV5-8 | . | CASLFPWALAGTEAFF
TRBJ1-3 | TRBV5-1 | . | CASSPPGPRRNTIYF
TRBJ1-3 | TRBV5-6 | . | CASSRTAVSGNTIYF
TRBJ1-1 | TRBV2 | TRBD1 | CASSEEGTGVTEAFF
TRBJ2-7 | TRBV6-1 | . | CASSEASAASYEQYF
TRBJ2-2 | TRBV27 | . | CASRIIGRPVGELFF
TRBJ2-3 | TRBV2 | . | CASNPGDTDTQYF
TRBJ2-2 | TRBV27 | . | CASSLVPGYTGELFF
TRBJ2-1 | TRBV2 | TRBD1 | CASRDRGYNEQFF
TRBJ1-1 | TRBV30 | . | CAWTSQNTEAFF
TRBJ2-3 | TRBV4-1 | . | CASSQGSLADTQYF
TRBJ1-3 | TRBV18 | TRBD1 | CASSGTGTAHSGNTIYF
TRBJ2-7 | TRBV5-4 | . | CASSLGRLSSYEQYF
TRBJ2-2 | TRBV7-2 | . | CASSPLLNTGELFF
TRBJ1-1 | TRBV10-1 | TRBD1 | CASNQDRGMNTEAFF
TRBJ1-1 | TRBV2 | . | CASRGGWAGTEAFF
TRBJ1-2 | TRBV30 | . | CAWSDGIGEGGYTF
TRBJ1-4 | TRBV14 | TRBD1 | CASSLRQGVYEKLFF
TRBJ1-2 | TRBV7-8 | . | CASSLGTATNYGYTF
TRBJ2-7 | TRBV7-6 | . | CASSPGPGIPYEQYF
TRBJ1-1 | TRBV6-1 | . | CASSELFRPEAFF
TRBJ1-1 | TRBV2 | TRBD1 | CASSEWGQAEAFF
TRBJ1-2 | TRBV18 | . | CASSRPPGWAF
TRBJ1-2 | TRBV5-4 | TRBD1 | CASYGQGANGYTF
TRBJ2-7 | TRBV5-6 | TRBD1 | CASSLAQGVGEQYF
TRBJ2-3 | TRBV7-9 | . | CASSLNVAAPTDTQYF
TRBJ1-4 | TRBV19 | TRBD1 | CASSLLTGYLAPNEKLFF